This entry concerns a single TCR beta chain. This sample is drawn from a study of identical twins. MiXCR, applied by TCRdb to the 5' RACE reads, yields one record per CDR3 protein. The profile covers about 920,000 distinct CDR3 sequences, with around an eighth appearing a single time and around 1.6% taken by the ten largest. The same specimen was also included in a second study, on yellow fever vaccine responses in identical twins.

The TCR originated in a woman aged 18-30 years in good health. The sequencing input was PBMCs.

CDR3 nucleotide sequence: TGCAGCGTTTGGGGATGGGACAGGTCTTACGAGCAGTACTTC. It yields the protein CSVWGWDRSYEQYF. The genes are TRBV29-1 and TRBJ2-7, with TRBD1 identical over 8 bases. CDR1 and CDR2 from the germline V gene are SQVTM and ANQGSEA. The CDR3 loop spans 14 amino acids. V shed 5 bases, J shed 4 bases, and the junction held 10 bases outside the gene matches.